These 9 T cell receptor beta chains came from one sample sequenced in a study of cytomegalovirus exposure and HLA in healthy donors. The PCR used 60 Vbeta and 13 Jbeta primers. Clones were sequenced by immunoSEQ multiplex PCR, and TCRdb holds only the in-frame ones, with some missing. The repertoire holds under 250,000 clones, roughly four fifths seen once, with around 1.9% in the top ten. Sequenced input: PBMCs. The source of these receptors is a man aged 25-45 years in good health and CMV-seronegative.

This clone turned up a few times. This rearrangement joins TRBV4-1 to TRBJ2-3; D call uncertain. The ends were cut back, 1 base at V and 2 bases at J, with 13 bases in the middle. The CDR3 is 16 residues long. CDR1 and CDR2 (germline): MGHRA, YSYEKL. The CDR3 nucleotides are TGCGCCAGCAGCCAAGGACTCAACGGGTTCACAGATACGCAGTATTTT. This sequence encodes CASSQGLNGFTDTQYF.

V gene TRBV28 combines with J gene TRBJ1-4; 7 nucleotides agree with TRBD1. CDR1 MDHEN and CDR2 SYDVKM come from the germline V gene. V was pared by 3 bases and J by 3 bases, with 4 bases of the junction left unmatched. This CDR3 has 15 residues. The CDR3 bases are TGTGCCAGCAGTTTGGAAGGGACAGCTAATGAAAAACTGTTTTTT. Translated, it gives CASSLEGTANEKLFF.

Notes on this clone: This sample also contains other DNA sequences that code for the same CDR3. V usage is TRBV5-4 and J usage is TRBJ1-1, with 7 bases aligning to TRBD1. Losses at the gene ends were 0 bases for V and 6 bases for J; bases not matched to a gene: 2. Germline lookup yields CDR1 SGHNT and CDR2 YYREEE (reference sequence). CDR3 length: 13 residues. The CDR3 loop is CASSLDRGPEAFF. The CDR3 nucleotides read TGTGCCAGCAGCTTGGACAGGGGCCCTGAAGCTTTCTTT.

The CDR3 nucleotides read TGTGCCAGCAGCGCCCTAGGACAGGGGGCTAATGAAAAACTGTTTTTT. It encodes CASSALGQGANEKLFF. This chain joins TRBV7-9 and TRBJ1-4; TRBD1 matches 10 bases. The CDR3 covers 16 residues. V lost 5 bases and J lost 3; bases outside the gene matches: 6. CDR1 and CDR2 (germline): SEHNR, FQNEAQ (reference sequence).

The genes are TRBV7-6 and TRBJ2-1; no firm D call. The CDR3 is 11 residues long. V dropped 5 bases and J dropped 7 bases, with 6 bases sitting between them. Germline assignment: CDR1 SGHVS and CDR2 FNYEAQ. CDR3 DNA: TGTGCCAGCAGCACAGAGAATGAGCAGTTCTTC. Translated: CASSTENEQFF.

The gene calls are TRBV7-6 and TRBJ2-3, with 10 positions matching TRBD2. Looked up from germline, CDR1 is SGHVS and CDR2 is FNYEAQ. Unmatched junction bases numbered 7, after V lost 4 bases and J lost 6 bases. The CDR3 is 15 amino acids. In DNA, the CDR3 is TGTGCCAGCAGCTCCGGACTAGCGGTATGGGATACGCAGTATTTT. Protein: CASSSGLAVWDTQYF.

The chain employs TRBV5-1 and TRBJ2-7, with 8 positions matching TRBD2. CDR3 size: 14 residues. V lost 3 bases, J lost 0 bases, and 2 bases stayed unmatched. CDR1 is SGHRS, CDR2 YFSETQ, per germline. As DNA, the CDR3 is TGCGCCAGCAGCTGGACTAGCTCCTCCTACGAGCAGTACTTC. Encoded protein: CASSWTSSSYEQYF.

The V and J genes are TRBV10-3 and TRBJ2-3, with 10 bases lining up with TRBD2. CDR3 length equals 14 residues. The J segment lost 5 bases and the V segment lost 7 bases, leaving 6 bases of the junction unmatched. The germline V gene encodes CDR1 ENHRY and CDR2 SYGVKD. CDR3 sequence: CAITSGRDEDTQYF. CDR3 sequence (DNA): TGTGCCATCACGAGCGGGAGGGATGAAGATACGCAGTATTTT.

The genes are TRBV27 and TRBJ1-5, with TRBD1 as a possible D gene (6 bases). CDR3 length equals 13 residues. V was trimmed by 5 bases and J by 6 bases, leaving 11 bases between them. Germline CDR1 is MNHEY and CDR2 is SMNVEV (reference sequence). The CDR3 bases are TGTGCCAGCAGTACAGGGTCTGTTCAGCCCCAGCATTTT. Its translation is CASSTGSVQPQHF.